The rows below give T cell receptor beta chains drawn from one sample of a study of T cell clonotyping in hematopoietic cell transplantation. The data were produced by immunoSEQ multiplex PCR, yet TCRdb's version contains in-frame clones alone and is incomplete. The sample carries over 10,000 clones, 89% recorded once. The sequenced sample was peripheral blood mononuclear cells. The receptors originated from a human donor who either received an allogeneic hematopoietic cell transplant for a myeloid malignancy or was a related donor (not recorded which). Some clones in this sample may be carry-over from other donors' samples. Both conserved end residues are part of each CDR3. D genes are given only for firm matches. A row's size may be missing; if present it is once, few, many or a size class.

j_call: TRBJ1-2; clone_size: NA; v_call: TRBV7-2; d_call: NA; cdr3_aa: CASSLVRQSANYGYTF; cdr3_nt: TGTGCCAGCAGCTTAGTGCGGCAGAGCGCTAACTATGGCTACACCTTC
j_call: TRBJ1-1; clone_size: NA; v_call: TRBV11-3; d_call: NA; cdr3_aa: CASSLAQTGEMNTEAFF; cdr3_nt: TGTGCCAGCAGCTTAGCCCAGACAGGCGAGATGAACACTGAAGCTTTCTTT
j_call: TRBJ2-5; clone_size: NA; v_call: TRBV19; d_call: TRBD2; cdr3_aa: CASSIGGGPQETQYF; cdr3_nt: TGTGCCAGTAGTATTGGCGGGGGGCCCCAAGAGACCCAGTACTTC
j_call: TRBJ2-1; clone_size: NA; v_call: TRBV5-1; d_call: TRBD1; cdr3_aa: CASSYRDRVGNEQFF; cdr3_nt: TGCGCCAGCAGCTACCGGGACAGGGTGGGCAATGAGCAGTTCTTC
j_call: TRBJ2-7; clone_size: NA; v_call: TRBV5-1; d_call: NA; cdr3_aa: CASSGSGRGQYF; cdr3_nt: TGCGCCAGCAGTGGCTCAGGGAGAGGGCAGTACTTC
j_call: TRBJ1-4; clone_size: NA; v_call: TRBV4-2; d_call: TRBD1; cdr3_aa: CASSQGGGDRVGEKLFF; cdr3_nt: TGTGCCAGCAGCCAGGGAGGGGGGGACAGGGTGGGTGAAAAACTGTTTTTT
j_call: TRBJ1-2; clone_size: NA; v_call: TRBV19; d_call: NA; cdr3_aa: CASSINGQSSGYTF; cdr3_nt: TGTGCCAGTAGTATAAACGGACAGAGCTCTGGCTACACCTTC
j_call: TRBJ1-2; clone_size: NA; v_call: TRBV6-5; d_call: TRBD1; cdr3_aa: CASSYSRGGVNYGYTF; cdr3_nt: TGTGCCAGCAGTTACTCAAGAGGGGGCGTAAACTATGGCTACACCTTC
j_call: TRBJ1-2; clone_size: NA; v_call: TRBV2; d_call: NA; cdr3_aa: CASSEAGGTANYGYTF; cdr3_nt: TGTGCCAGCAGTGAAGCAGGGGGGACGGCAAACTATGGCTACACCTTC
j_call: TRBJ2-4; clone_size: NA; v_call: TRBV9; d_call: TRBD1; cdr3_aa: CASSPRQGAMGDIQYF; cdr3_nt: TGTGCCAGCAGCCCCCGACAGGGGGCGATGGGAGACATTCAGTACTTC
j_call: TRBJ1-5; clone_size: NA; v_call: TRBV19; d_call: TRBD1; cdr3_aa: CASSTRDSSNQPQHF; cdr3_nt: TGTGCCAGTAGTACGCGGGACAGTAGCAATCAGCCCCAGCATTTT
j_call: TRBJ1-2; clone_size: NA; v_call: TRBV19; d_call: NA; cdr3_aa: CASSITRDLYGYTF; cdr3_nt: TGTGCCAGTAGTATCACCCGGGACTTATATGGCTACACCTTC
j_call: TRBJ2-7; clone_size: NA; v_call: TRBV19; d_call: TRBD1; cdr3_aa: CASSRLQTGGYDEQYF; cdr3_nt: TGTGCCAGTAGTCGTCTTCAGACAGGGGGGTACGACGAGCAGTACTTC
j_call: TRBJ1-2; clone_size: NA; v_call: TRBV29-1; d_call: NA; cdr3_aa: CSVAHRLASGSGYTF; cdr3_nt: TGCAGCGTTGCGCACAGGCTCGCCTCCGGGAGTGGCTACACCTTC
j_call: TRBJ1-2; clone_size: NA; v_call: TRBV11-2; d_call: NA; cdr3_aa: CASSPDSSNYGYTF; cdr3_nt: TGTGCCAGCAGCCCAGACTCCTCTAACTATGGCTACACCTTC
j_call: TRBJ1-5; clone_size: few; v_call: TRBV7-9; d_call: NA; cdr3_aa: CASSLGVGQPQHF; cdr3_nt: TGTGCCAGCAGCTTAGGGGTCGGTCAGCCCCAGCATTTT
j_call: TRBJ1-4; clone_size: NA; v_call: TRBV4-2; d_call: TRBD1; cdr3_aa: CASLQRDRSNEKLFF; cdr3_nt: TGTGCCAGCCTTCAGCGGGACAGAAGTAATGAAAAACTGTTTTTT
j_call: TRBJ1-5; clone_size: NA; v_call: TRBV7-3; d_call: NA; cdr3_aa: CASSLGHNQPQHF; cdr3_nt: TGTGCCAGCAGCTTGGGGCATAATCAGCCCCAGCATTTT
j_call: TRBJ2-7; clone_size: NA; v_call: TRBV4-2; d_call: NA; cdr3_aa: CASSPGGRYEQYF; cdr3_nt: TGTGCCAGCAGCCCGGGGGGCCGGTACGAGCAGTACTTC
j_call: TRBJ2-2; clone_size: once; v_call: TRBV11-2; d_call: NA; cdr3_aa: CASGGWAGELFF; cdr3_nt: TGTGCCAGCGGGGGGTGGGCCGGGGAGCTGTTTTTT
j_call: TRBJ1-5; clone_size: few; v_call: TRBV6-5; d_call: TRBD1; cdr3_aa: CASSLRRTGNQPQHF; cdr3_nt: TGTGCCAGCAGTTTACGACGGACAGGGAATCAGCCCCAGCATTTT
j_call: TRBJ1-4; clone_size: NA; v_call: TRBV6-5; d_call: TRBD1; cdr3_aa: CASSYSTGTGAEKLFF; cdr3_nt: TGTGCCAGCAGTTACTCAACCGGGACAGGTGCTGAAAAACTGTTTTTT
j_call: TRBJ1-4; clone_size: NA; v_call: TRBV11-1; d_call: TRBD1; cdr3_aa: CASSTRQGAAEKLFF; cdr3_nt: TGTGCCAGCAGCACGAGACAGGGGGCGGCGGAAAAACTGTTTTTT
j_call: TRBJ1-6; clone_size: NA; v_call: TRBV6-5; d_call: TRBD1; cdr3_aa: CASRSGQGGSPLHF; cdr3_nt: TGTGCCAGCAGGTCGGGACAGGGCGGGTCACCCCTCCACTTT
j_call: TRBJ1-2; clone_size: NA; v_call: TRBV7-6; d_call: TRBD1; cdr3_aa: CASSLGGGQGNYGYTF; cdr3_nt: TGTGCCAGCAGCTTAGGGGGGGGACAGGGAAACTATGGCTACACCTTC
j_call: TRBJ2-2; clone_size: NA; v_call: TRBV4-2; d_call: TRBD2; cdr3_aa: CASGREGSGGWNTGELFF; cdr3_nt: TGTGCCAGCGGACGAGAGGGTAGCGGGGGCTGGAACACCGGGGAGCTGTTTTTT
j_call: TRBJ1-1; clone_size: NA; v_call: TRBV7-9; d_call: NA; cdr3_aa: CASRTGTEAFF; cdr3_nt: TGTGCCAGCAGGACAGGCACTGAAGCTTTCTTT
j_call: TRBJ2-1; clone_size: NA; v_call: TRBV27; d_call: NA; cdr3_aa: CASSFLGPANEQFF; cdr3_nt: TGTGCCAGCAGTTTCCTGGGACCCGCTAATGAGCAGTTCTTC
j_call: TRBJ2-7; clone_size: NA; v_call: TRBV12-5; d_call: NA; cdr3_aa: CASGLVYEQYF; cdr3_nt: TGTGCTAGTGGTTTGGTCTACGAGCAGTACTTC
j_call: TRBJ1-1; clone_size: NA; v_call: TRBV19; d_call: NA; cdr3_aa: CASSISLNTEAFF; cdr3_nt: TGTGCCAGTAGTATTTCCCTGAACACTGAAGCTTTCTTT
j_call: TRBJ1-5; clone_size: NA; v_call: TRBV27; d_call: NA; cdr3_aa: CASILGGREEPQHF; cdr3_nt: TGTGCCAGCATTCTTGGGGGGCGCGAAGAGCCCCAGCATTTT